A selection of T cell receptor beta chains follows, all from one sample in a study of T cell repertoires in cytomegalovirus infection. These TCRs' antigens remain unknown. TCRdb redid the calling of the reads with MiXCR, one entry per CDR3 protein. The sample yields roughly 200,000 distinct CDR3 sequences, around 40% seen once. The source material was CD8+ T cells from cultured PBMCs, sampled from culture after CMV antigen stimulation. These TCRs come from a human donor in good health (CMV status not recorded). Some clones in this sample may be carry-over from other donors' samples. The conserved cysteine and the conserved F or W are not part of the CDR3 here. Each record gives: CDR3 protein, CDR3 length, V gene.

CDR3: ASKGSWVYGYT; length: 11; V: TRBV19
CDR3: ASSPTGVEGYNEQF; length: 14; V: TRBV7-3
CDR3: ASQTGRREQY; length: 10; V: TRBV2
CDR3: ASSGLGYTEAF; length: 11; V: TRBV6-2/TRBV6-3
CDR3: ASTPFGTGGLDEQF; length: 14; V: TRBV19
CDR3: ASSLFGTYGSRPGNTIY; length: 17; V: TRBV27
CDR3: ASSPHNSPLH; length: 10; V: TRBV11-2
CDR3: ASSLQFAHEQY; length: 11; V: TRBV27
CDR3: ASSLRDIPYEQY; length: 12; V: TRBV7-9
CDR3: ASNRDRDADF; length: 10; V: TRBV7-9
CDR3: ASMRTGGAANVLT; length: 13; V: TRBV5-1
CDR3: ASTKTILALAKNIQY; length: 15; V: TRBV6-6
CDR3: ASSDSWLAGGSSDTQY; length: 16; V: TRBV6-4
CDR3: ASSLASGRAGDTQY; length: 14; V: TRBV11-2
CDR3: ASSLQGIGTEAF; length: 12; V: TRBV7-8
CDR3: AIAQGSNNEQF; length: 11; V: TRBV10-3
CDR3: ASSEAPGGAF; length: 10; V: TRBV6-1
CDR3: ASGFYRAMNTEAF; length: 13; V: TRBV12-5
CDR3: SARDLRDDEQY; length: 11; V: TRBV20-1
CDR3: AISEDTAGGPSSYEQY; length: 16; V: TRBV10-3
CDR3: ASSLRGESYNEQF; length: 13; V: TRBV6-5
CDR3: ASSVSGAGEQF; length: 11; V: TRBV7-9
CDR3: APRRMNTEAF; length: 10; V: TRBV7-9
CDR3: ASRDAQVVAYNSPLH; length: 15; V: TRBV5-1
CDR3: SVEDLPWGASGANVLT; length: 16; V: TRBV29-1
CDR3: ASSLWTGEITDTQY; length: 14; V: TRBV7-8
CDR3: ASSLVLRGDTDTQY; length: 14; V: TRBV11-2
CDR3: ASSSDRGLATYEQY; length: 14; V: TRBV12-3/TRBV12-4
CDR3: ASSSVGTATYEQY; length: 13; V: TRBV7-9
CDR3: ASSRTGSGEQF; length: 11; V: TRBV27
CDR3: ASTGTDQETQY; length: 11; V: TRBV5-4
CDR3: SAPDYGGGRNEQF; length: 13; V: TRBV20-1
CDR3: ATPGGSNTGELF; length: 12; V: TRBV7-8
CDR3: ASSLGRTGVLSPEQY; length: 15; V: TRBV7-8
CDR3: ATLTGPRGLSYNEQF; length: 15; V: TRBV28
CDR3: SAIPSGDGTGELF; length: 13; V: TRBV20-1
CDR3: ATSRDKGNQGSNQPQH; length: 16; V: TRBV15
CDR3: ASSFHPRTANYGYT; length: 14; V: TRBV28
CDR3: ASSFPGGGSYEQY; length: 13; V: TRBV7-4
CDR3: ASSLKREGLTGELF; length: 14; V: TRBV27
CDR3: ASSLVLTATGQETQY; length: 15; V: TRBV5-1
CDR3: ASSLGSTGANVLT; length: 13; V: TRBV7-2
CDR3: ASSQPRRDSGYT; length: 12; V: TRBV6-6
CDR3: ASSLSAGLYNEQF; length: 13; V: TRBV27
CDR3: ASTPEEETQY; length: 10; V: TRBV2
CDR3: ASSLRDLSSYNEQF; length: 14; V: TRBV27
CDR3: ASSSPGQANTEAF; length: 13; V: TRBV19
CDR3: ASSLAGAGLTDTQY; length: 14; V: TRBV7-9
CDR3: ASSLRLEGTEAF; length: 12; V: TRBV3-1
CDR3: AISATSGDVTDTQY; length: 14; V: TRBV10-3
CDR3: ASSQGTGQIYNEQF; length: 14; V: TRBV4-2
CDR3: SATMGLDYEQY; length: 11; V: TRBV20-1
CDR3: SARDPLKAGANVLT; length: 14; V: TRBV20-1
CDR3: ASSYGDRYNEQF; length: 12; V: TRBV11-2
CDR3: ASSLGQVMNTGKLF; length: 14; V: TRBV11-2